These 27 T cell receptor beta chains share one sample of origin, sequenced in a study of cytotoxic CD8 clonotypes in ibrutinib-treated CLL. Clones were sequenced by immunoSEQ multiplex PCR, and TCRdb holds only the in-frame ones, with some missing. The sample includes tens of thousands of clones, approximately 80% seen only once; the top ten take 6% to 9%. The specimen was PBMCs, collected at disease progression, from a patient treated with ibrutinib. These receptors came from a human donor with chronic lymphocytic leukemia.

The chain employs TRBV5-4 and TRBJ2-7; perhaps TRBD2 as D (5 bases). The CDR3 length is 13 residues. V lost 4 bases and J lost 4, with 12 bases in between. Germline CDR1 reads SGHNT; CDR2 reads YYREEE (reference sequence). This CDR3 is CASSAGVGYEQYF. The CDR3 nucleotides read TGTGCCAGCAGCGCCGGGGTGGGGTACGAGCAGTACTTC. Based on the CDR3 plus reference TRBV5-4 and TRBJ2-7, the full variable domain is ETGVTQSPTHLIKTRGQQVTLRCSSQSGHNTVSWYQQALGQGPQFIFQYYREEENGRGNFPPRFSGLQFPNYSSELNVNALELDDSALYLCASSAGVGYEQYFGPGTRLTVT.

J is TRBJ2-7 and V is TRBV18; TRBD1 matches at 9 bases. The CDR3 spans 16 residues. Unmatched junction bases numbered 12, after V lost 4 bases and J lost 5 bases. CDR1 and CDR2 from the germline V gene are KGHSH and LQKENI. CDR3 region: CASSRPRGQGAHEQYF. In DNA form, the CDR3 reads TGTGCCAGCTCACGGCCGAGGGGACAGGGTGCCCACGAGCAGTACTTC. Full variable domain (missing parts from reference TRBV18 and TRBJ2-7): NAGVMQNPRHLVRRRGQEARLRCSPMKGHSHVYWYRQLPEEGLKFMVYLQKENIIDESGMPKERFSAEFPKEGPSILRIQQVVRGDSAAYFCASSRPRGQGAHEQYFGPGTRLTVT.

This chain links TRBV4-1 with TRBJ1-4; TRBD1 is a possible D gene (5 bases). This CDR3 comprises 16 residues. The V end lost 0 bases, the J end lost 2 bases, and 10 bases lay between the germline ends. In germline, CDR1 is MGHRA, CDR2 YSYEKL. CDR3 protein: CASSQDGAGTNEKLFF. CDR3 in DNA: TGCGCCAGCAGCCAAGATGGGGCAGGGACTAATGAAAAACTGTTTTTT.

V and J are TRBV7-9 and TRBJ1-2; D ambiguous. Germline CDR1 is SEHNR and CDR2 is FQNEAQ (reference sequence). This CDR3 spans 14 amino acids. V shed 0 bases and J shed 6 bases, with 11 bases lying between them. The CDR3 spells CASSLALVENGYTF. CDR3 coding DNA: TGTGCCAGCAGCTTAGCGCTAGTGGAAAATGGCTACACCTTC.

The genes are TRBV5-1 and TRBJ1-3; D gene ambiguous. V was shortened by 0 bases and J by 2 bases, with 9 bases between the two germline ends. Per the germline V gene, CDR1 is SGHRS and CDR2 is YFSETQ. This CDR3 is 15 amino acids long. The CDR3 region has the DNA TGCGCCAGCAGCTTGGCAGGCCCGCCTGGAAACACCATATATTTT. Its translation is CASSLAGPPGNTIYF.

CDR3 sequence (DNA): TGTGGGGTCCGTGGGTTCTATAGCAATCAGCCCCAGCATTTT. It specifies CGVRGFYSNQPQHF. The chain carries TRBV28 and TRBJ1-5; D remains unclear. CDR3 length: 14 residues. Germline CDR1 reads MDHEN; CDR2 reads SYDVKM. Variable domain in full (rest from reference TRBV28 and TRBJ1-5): DVKVTQSSRYLVKRTGEKVFLECVQDMDHENMFWYRQDPGLGLRLIYFSYDVKMKEKGDIPEGYSVSREKKERFSLILESASTNQTSMYLCGVRGFYSNQPQHFGDGTRLSIL.

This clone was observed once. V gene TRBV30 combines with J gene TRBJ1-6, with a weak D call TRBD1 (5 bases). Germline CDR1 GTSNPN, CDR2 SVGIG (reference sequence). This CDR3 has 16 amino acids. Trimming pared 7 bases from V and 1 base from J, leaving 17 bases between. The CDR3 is CAFQRGRGSYNSPLHF. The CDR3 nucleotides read TGTGCCTTCCAAAGAGGTAGGGGTTCCTATAATTCACCCCTCCACTTT.

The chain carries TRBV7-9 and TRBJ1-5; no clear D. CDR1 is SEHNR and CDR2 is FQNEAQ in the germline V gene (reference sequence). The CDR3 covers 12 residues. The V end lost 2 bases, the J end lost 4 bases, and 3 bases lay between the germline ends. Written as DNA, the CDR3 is TGTGCCAGCAGCTTACCGAATCAGCCCCAGCATTTT. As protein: CASSLPNQPQHF.

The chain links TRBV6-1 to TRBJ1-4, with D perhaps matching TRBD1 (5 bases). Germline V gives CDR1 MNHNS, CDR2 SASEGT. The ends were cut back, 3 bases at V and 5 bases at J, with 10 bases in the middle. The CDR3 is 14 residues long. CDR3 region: CASSDDSYNEKLFF. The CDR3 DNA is TGTGCCAGCAGTGATGACAGTTACAATGAAAAACTGTTTTTT.

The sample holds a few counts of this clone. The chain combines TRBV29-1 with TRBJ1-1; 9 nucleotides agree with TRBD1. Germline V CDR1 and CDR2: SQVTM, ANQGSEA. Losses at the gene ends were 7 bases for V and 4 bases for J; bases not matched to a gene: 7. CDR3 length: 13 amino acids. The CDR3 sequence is CSAAGQGSTEAFF. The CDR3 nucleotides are TGCAGCGCCGCCGGACAGGGGAGCACTGAAGCTTTCTTT.

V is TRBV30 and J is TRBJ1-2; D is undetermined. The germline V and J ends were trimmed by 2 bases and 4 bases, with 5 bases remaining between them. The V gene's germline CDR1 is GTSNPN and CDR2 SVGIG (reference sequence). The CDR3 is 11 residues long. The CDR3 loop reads CAWSWGYGYTF. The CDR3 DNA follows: TGTGCCTGGAGTTGGGGCTATGGCTACACCTTC.

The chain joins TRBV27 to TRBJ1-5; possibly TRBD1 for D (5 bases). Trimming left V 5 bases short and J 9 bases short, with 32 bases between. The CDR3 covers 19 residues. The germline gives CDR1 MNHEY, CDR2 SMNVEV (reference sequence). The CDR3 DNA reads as TGTGCCAGCAGTCGATTTGGGGACGTTGTGACCCTATCACCCCGGCCCCAGCATTTT. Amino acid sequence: CASSRFGDVVTLSPRPQHF.

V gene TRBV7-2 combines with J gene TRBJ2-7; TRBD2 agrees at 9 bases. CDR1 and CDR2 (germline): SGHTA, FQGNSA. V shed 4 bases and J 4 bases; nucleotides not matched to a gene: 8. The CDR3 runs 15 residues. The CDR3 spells CASSSISGSVYEQYF. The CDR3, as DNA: TGTGCCAGCAGCTCTATTAGCGGGAGTGTGTACGAGCAGTACTTC.

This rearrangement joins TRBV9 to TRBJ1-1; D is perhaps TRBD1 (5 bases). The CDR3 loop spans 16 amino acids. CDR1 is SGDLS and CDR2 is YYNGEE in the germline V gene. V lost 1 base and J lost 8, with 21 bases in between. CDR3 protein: CASSVHRGPKWGEAFF. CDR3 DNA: TGTGCCAGCAGCGTACATAGGGGACCCAAGTGGGGAGAAGCTTTCTTT.

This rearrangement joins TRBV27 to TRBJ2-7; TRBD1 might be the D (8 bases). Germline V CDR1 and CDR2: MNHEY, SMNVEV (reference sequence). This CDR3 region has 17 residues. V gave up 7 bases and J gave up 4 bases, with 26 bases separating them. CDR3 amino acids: CASTSTPGGTGPYEQYF. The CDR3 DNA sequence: TGTGCCAGCACGAGTACCCCCGGGGGGACAGGACCTTACGAGCAGTACTTC.

The CDR3 region has the DNA TGTGCCAGCAGTGGTGGATTTAATTCACCCCTCCACTTT. Protein sequence: CASSGGFNSPLHF. The chain combines TRBV6-9 with TRBJ1-6, with D unclear. This CDR3 has 13 residues. CDR1 is MNHGY, CDR2 SVAAGI, per germline. With 5 bases removed from V and 6 bases from J, the gap between germline ends came to 8 bases.

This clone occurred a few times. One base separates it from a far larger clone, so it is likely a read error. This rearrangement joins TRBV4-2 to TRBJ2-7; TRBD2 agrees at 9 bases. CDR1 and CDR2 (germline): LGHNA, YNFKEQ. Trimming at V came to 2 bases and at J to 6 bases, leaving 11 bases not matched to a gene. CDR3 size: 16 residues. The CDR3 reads CASSQRAGGMTSEQYF. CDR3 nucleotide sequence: TGTGCCAGCAGCCAACGAGCGGGGGGTATGACGAGCGAGCAGTACTTC.

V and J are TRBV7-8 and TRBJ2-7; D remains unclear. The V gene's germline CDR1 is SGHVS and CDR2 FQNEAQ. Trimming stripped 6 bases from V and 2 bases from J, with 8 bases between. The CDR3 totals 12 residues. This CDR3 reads CASSFSPYEQYF. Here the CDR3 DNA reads TGTGCCAGCAGTTTTTCCCCCTACGAGCAGTACTTC.

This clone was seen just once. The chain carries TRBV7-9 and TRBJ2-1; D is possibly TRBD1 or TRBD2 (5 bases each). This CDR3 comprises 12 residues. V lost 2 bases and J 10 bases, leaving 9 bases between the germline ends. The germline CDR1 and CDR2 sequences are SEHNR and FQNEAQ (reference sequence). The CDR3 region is CASSLRDPEQFF. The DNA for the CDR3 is TGTGCCAGCAGCTTAAGGGACCCCGAGCAGTTCTTC.

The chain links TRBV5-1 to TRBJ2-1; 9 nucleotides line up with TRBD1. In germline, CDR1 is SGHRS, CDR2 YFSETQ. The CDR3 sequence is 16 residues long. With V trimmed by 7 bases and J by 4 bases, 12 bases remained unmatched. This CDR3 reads CASGSGQGHWYNEQFF. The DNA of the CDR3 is TGCGCCAGCGGTTCGGGACAGGGTCATTGGTACAATGAGCAGTTCTTC.

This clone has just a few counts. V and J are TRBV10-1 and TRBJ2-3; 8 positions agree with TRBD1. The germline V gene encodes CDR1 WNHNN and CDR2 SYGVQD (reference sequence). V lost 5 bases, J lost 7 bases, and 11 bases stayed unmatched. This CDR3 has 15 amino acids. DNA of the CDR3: TGCGCCAGCAGTCCCAGGACAGGGTCACGCAATACGCAGTATTTT. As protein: CASSPRTGSRNTQYF.

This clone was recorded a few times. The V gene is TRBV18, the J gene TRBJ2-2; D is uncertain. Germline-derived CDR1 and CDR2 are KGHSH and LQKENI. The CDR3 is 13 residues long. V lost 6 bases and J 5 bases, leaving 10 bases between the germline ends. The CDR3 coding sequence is TGTGCCAGCTCCCCTGCTGTGACCGGGGAGCTGTTTTTT. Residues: CASSPAVTGELFF.

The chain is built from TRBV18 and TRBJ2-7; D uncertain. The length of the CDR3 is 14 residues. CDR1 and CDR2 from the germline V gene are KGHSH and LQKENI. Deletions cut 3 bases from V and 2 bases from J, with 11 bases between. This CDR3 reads CASSPRQEAYEQYF. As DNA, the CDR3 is TGTGCCAGCTCACCGCGGCAAGAAGCCTACGAGCAGTACTTC.

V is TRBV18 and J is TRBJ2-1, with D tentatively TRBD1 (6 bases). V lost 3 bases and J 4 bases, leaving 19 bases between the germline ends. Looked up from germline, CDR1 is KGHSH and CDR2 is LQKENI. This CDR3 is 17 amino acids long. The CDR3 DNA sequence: TGTGCCAGCTCACCGGGTACAGGGCAAGGAACATACAATGAGCAGTTCTTC. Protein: CASSPGTGQGTYNEQFF.

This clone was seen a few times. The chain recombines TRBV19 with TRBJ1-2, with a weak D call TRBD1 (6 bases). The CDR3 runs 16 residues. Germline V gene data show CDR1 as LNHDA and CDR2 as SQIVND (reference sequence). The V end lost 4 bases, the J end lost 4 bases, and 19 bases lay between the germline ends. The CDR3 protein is CASSTLDSLSFYGYTF. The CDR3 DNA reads TGTGCCAGTAGTACCTTGGACAGCCTATCCTTCTATGGCTACACCTTC.

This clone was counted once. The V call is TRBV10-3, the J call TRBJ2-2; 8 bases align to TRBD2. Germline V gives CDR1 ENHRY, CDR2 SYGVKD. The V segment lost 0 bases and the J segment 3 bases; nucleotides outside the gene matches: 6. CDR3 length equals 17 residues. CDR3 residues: CAISESAKREHTGELFF. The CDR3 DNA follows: TGTGCCATCAGTGAGTCGGCCAAGCGGGAGCACACCGGGGAGCTGTTTTTT.

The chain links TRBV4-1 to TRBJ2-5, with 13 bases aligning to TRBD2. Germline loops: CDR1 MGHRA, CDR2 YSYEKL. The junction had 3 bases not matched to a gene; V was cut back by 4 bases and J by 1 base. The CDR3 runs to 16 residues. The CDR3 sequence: CASSLRTSGGQETQYF. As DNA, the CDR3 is TGCGCCAGCAGCCTAAGGACTAGCGGGGGCCAAGAGACCCAGTACTTC.